This entry describes one TCR beta chain. Trimming stripped 1 base from V and 6 bases from J, with 15 bases between. In germline, CDR1 is SGDLS, CDR2 YYNGEE. The CDR3 consists of 15 residues. The data stem from a study of CD8+ T cells in alopecia areata. Turning to the study itself: Twice daily, treated patients received 5 to 10 mg of oral tofacitinib.

Lesional scalp tissue (obtained by punch biopsy) and peripheral blood were collected from alopecia areata patients. cDNA reverse transcribed from extracted RNA served as the sequencing template. Sequencing used immunoSEQ multiplex PCR; TCRdb keeps in-frame clones, though not all of them. The sample includes 110,000 to 150,000 clones, 58% of them seen just once. This chain joins TRBV9 and TRBJ2-3; possibly TRBD2 for D (6 bases). This TCR came from a human donor with alopecia areata. The input for sequencing was CD4+ T cells sorted from blood, taken at week 0. CDR3 DNA: TGTGCCAGCAGCGTAACCCCCGTGGAGGGGGATACGCAGTATTTT. Protein product: CASSVTPVEGDTQYF.